Listed below are T cell receptor beta chains from one sample, sequenced in a study of cytomegalovirus exposure and HLA in healthy donors. Libraries were prepared by immunoSEQ multiplex PCR; TCRdb keeps only in-frame clonotypes and omits some of them. Its table lists about 200,000 clones. Sequences were obtained from PBMCs. Every receptor here comes from a woman between 25 and 40 years old in good health and CMV-seropositive. CDR3s include the opening cysteine and the closing phenylalanine or tryptophan. D genes are given only for firm matches.

TRBV10-3	TRBJ1-5	13	TRBD1	TGTGCCATCAGTGAGTCGGGGGACAGACGCCAGCATTTT	CAISESGDRRQHF
TRBV6-1	TRBJ2-5	11	NA	TGTGCCAGCGGACTCGGGAAGACCCAGTACTTC	CASGLGKTQYF
TRBV7-7	TRBJ1-4	16	TRBD1	TGTGCCAGCAGCGCGGGACAGCGCCCACTTAATGAAAAACTGTTTTTT	CASSAGQRPLNEKLFF
TRBV25-1	TRBJ1-6	12	NA	TGTGCCAGCGGGAGGCGTAATTCACCCCTCCACTTT	CASGRRNSPLHF
TRBV4-1	TRBJ2-1	14	TRBD2	TGCGCCAGCAGCCAAGCGGGAGGGTACAATGAGCAGTTCTTC	CASSQAGGYNEQFF
TRBV27	TRBJ1-2	13	NA	TGTGCCAGCAGTTTGGTACAGGGCTATGGCTACACCTTC	CASSLVQGYGYTF
TRBV5-1	TRBJ2-5	15	TRBD2	TGCGCCAGCAGCTTGGTACTAGCGGGAGAAGAGACCCAGTACTTC	CASSLVLAGEETQYF
TRBV28	TRBJ1-5	16	TRBD1	TGTGCCAGCAGTTTCCGGACAGGGTTAGGCAATCAGCCCCAGCATTTT	CASSFRTGLGNQPQHF
TRBV29-1	TRBJ1-2	13	NA	TGCAGCAGTTCTGGCGGGGGACTATTTGGCTACACCTTC	CSSSGGGLFGYTF
TRBV5-1	TRBJ2-7	14	NA	TGCGCCAGCAGCTTGAGCGGCACTGCCTACGAGCAGTACTTC	CASSLSGTAYEQYF
TRBV5-1	TRBJ1-6	14	TRBD1	TGCGCCAGCACCCCCGGACAGGGAAACTCACCCCTCCACTTT	CASTPGQGNSPLHF
TRBV6-1	TRBJ2-1	12	NA	TGTGCCAGCGGGAGCTCCTACAATGAGCAGTTCTTC	CASGSSYNEQFF
TRBV19	TRBJ1-1	14	TRBD1	TGTGCCAGTACCAAGACAGGGGGCAACACTGAAGCTTTCTTT	CASTKTGGNTEAFF
TRBV29-1	TRBJ2-7	14	TRBD1	TGCAGCGCTACAGACAGGGCCAGCTCCTACGAGCAGTACTTC	CSATDRASSYEQYF
TRBV7-8	TRBJ2-7	14	TRBD1	TGTGCCAGCAGCTTAGGTGGACAGGGCTACGAGCAGTACTTC	CASSLGGQGYEQYF
TRBV10-2	TRBJ2-7	13	TRBD2	TGCGCCAGCTCTAGCGGGAGGACCTACGAGCAGTACTTC	CASSSGRTYEQYF
TRBV6-1	TRBJ1-1	14	NA	TGTGCCAGCAGGCCAGCGGGGGTGAACACTGAAGCTTTCTTT	CASRPAGVNTEAFF
TRBV7-9	TRBJ2-1	14	NA	TGTGCCAGCAGCTTAGATTGGGGGCTCAATGAGCAGTTCTTC	CASSLDWGLNEQFF
TRBV28	TRBJ1-5	15	NA	TGTGCCAGCAGTTTACCGTTAAATAGCAATCAGCCCCAGCATTTT	CASSLPLNSNQPQHF
TRBV21-1	TRBJ2-2	17	NA	TGTGCCAGCAGCAAAGGTAGGACAGTTAGGGACACCGGGGAGCTGTTTTTT	CASSKGRTVRDTGELFF
TRBV15	TRBJ1-1	14	NA	TGTGCCACCAGCATCCAATTCGGGAACACTGAAGCTTTCTTT	CATSIQFGNTEAFF
TRBV10-3	TRBJ2-3	14	TRBD2	TGTGCCATCGCTAGCGGGGGGGCGGAAGATACGCAGTATTTT	CAIASGGAEDTQYF
TRBV2	TRBJ2-7	14	NA	TGTGCCAGCACCGTTGGAGGGATTTCCTACGAGCAGTACTTC	CASTVGGISYEQYF
TRBV2	TRBJ1-2	13	NA	TGTGCCAGCAGTGAATTACAGGGATCCGGCTACACCTTC	CASSELQGSGYTF
TRBV5-1	TRBJ1-4	15	NA	TGCGCCAGCAGCTTGGGTGGCGGCCCCAATGAAAAACTGTTTTTT	CASSLGGGPNEKLFF
TRBV5-1	TRBJ2-2	14	NA	TGCGCCAGCAGTTCTCTACCGAACACCGGGGAGCTGTTTTTT	CASSSLPNTGELFF
TRBV10-3	TRBJ1-2	14	NA	TGTGCCATCAGTGAGAGGCCGGGTTACTATGGCTACACCTTC	CAISERPGYYGYTF
TRBV7-9	TRBJ1-1	16	TRBD1	TGTGCCAGAAACGACCTTAGGTGGCAGGGGGGCACTGAAGCTTTCTTT	CARNDLRWQGGTEAFF